The T cell receptor (beta chain) described here comes from a study of T-cell reconstitution after alpha-beta-depleted transplantation in children (dated by TCRdb to the mid-2010s). The study in broad terms: T-cell immune reconstitution after TCRalphabeta/CD19-depleted allogeneic hematopoietic cell transplantation in children was quantitatively tracked in the study by means of TCR repertoire profiling. Results the study describes overall, beyond this receptor: In some patients, the high TCRbeta diversity seen at day 60 was put down to recipient T cells and intrathymic progenitors that had survived conditioning. Hyperexpanded clone frequencies declined over subsequent months; after one year, T-cell counts and TCRbeta diversity were mostly attributed to newly produced T cells. The apparently early alphabetaT-cell count recovery about two months after transplant was reportedly dependent on only several hundred rapidly expanded clones derived from non-depleted graft cells.

This clonotype was counted at least ten times. The antigen it binds to is not known. No qualities accompany the bases; no much larger clone lies one base away. The library was made by PCR. Sequencing instrument: Illumina HiSeq 2500. To normalize quantification of the TCRbeta repertoire, the TCR libraries were built with molecular barcoding that relied on unique molecular identifiers. TCRdb reran the public reads through fastp at Q25 and MiXCR, keeping productive beta chains. Rows with one shared CDR3 protein collapse into an entry with the most common genes and DNA. The sample table lists fewer than 350,000 distinct CDR3 sequences, roughly 9.1% of them with a count of one. Roughly 7% of the sample goes to the ten largest clones. Reading the germline V gene gives CDR1 MDHEN and CDR2 SYDVKM. The CDR3 holds 13 amino acids from the cysteine to the phenylalanine. Of the read, only the CDR3 DNA is kept; its 39 bases are in frame from base 1. Germline trimming amounts to 8 bases on V and 6 bases on J, with 7 as the count of junction bases outside the gene matches.

The meaning of the sample's treatment or condition label: allogeneic hematopoietic cell transplantation with graft depleted of TCRalphabeta T cells and CD19 B cells. The transplant recipients were children given TCRalphabeta/CD19-depleted allogeneic hematopoietic cell grafts. This specimen was PBMCs, taken before TCRalphabeta/CD19-depleted stem cell transplant. The rearrangement combines TRBV28 with TRBJ2-7, with TRBD1 identical over 10 junction bases. The source is a boy in the first two years of life with acute myeloid leukemia, due to receive a stem cell transplant. The CDR3 protein: CASSGTGDGEQYF. Here is the DNA: TGTGCCAGCTCCGGGACAGGGGATGGCGAGCAGTACTTC. Outside the CDR3, residues come from the reference TRBV28 and TRBJ2-7 proteins, so the full variable domain is: DVKVTQSSRYLVKRTGEKVFLECVQDMDHENMFWYRQDPGLGLRLIYFSYDVKMKEKGDIPEGYSVSREKKERFSLILESASTNQTSMYLCASSGTGDGEQYFGPGTRLTVT.